Below, 2 T cell receptor beta chains from the same sample are listed, as sequenced in a study of T cells in women clearing cervical HPV infection. Assay used: immunoSEQ multiplex PCR; TCRdb lists only in-frame clones, some missing. This sample's table has around 25,000 clones. Material: blood buffy coat. The origin of the receptors is a woman between 18 and 69 years old with a cervical HPV16 infection that either progressed to CIN3+ or cleared (not recorded which).

A word on this clone: The CDR3 end lies 3 residues beyond the end of the read and is filled in from the germline J gene. The chain couples TRBV29-1 to TRBJ2-2, with 10 bases aligning to TRBD1. The CDR3 extends over 15 amino acids. Per germline, CDR1 SQVTM and CDR2 ANQGSEA. CDR3 residues: CSALEVGTGVSPLFF. CDR3 bases read: TGCAGCGCCCTGGAGGTTGGGACAGGGGTTTCACCG.

In the case of this clone: Read coverage stops 3 residues before the CDR3 terminus; the germline J gene supplies the remainder. This sequence joins TRBV7-2 and TRBJ2-1; D is unresolved. The length of the CDR3 is 13 residues. The V and J ends lost 5 bases and 5 bases respectively, with 10 bases between them. The germline V gene has CDR1 SGHTA and CDR2 FQGNSA. The part of the CDR3 DNA that was read is TGTGCCAGCAGCCGTGTAACGGACAATGAG. Its translation: CASSRVTDNE. The full CDR3 reads CASSRVTDNEQFF.